This T cell receptor (beta chain) was found in a study of blood T cell repertoires in COVID-19. Looking at the study overall: Sources were T cells, B-cell-depleted T cells, or PBMCs; the material itself was cDNA or gDNA.

CDR3 length equals 14 residues. Germline V CDR1 and CDR2: SGHRS, YFSETQ. Trimming cost V 0 bases and J 5 bases, with 11 bases left between them. Repertoires were generated with immunoSEQ multiplex PCR, while TCRdb's copy carries only in-frame clones and drops some. The table records tens of thousands of clones, about 80% of them present only once. This clonotype was sampled from a man aged 55 to 70 with acute or convalescent COVID-19. The genes are TRBV5-1 and TRBJ1-2, with a possible D match to TRBD1 (6 bases). Material: peripheral blood. For the CDR3, the DNA is TGCGCCAGCAGCTTGGAACAGGGCGCATATGGCTACACCTTC. Its translation is CASSLEQGAYGYTF.